This T cell receptor beta chain was documented in a study of cytomegalovirus exposure and HLA in healthy donors. Points from the study as a whole: The classifier reportedly diagnosed cytomegalovirus status with high specificity and sensitivity. The authors enumerated over 150 TCR beta chains as linked to cytomegalovirus.

With regard to this clone: Its antigen is still unknown.

Libraries were prepared by immunoSEQ multiplex PCR; TCRdb keeps only in-frame clonotypes and omits some of them. The sample includes under 300,000 clones, nearly 90% of them seen just once. Germline V gene data show CDR1 as MDHEN and CDR2 as SYDVKM. CDR3 length: 12 amino acids. The V and J ends lost 7 bases and 1 base respectively, with 5 bases between them. Sequenced sample: PBMCs. The chain joins TRBV28 to TRBJ1-5; D is uncertain. This TCR derives from a woman aged 18-29 years in good health and CMV-seronegative. The CDR3 here is CASTGSNQPQHF. CDR3 in DNA: TGTGCCAGCACCGGGAGCAATCAGCCCCAGCATTTT.